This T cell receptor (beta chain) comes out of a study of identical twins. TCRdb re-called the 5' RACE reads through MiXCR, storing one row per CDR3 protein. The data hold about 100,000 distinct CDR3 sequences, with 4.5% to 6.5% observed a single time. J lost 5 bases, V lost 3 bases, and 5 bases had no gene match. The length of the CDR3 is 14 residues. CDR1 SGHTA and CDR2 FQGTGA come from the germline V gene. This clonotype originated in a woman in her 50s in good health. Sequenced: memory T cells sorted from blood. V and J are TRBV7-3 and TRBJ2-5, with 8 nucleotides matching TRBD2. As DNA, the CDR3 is TGTGCCAGCAGCTTGGGGACTAGGATGGAGACCCAGTACTTC. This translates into CASSLGTRMETQYF.